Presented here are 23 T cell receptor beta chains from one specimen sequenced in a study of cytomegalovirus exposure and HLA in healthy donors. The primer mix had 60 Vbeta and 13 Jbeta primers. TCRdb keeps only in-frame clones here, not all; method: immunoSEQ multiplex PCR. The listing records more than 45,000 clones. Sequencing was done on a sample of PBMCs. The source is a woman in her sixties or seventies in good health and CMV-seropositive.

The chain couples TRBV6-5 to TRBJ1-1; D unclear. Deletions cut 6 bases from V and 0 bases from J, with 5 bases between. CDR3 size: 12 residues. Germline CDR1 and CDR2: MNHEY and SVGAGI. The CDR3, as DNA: TGTGCCAGCAGAGAGATGAACACTGAAGCTTTCTTT. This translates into CASREMNTEAFF.

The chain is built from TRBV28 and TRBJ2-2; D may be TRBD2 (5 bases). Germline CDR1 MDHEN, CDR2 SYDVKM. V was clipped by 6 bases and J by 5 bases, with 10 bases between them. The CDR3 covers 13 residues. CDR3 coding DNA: TGTGCCAGCAGCTCCAGAGGGACCGGGGAGCTGTTTTTT. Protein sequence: CASSSRGTGELFF.

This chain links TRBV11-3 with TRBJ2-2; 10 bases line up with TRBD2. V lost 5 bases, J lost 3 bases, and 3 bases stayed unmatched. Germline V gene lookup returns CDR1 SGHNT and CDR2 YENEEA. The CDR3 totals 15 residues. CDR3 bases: TGTGCCAGCAGCGTTAGCGGGGGGTACACCGGGGAGCTGTTTTTT. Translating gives CASSVSGGYTGELFF.

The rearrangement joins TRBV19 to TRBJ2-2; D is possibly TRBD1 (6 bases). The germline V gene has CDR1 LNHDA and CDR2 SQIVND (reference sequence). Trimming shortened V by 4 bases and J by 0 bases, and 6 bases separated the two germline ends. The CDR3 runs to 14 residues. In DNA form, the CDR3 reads TGTGCCAGTAGTAGACAGGCGAACACCGGGGAGCTGTTTTTT. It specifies CASSRQANTGELFF. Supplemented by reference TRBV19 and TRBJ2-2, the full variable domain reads DGGITQSPKYLFRKEGQNVTLSCEQNLNHDAMYWYRQDPGQGLRLIYYSQIVNDFQKGDIAEGYSVSREKKESFPLTVTSAQKNPTAFYLCASSRQANTGELFFGEGSRLTVL.

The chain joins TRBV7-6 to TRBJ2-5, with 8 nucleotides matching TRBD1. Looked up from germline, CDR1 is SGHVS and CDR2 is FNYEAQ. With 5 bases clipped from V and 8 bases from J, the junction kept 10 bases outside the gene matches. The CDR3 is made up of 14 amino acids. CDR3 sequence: CASSPRDRGLTQYF. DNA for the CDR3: TGTGCCAGCAGCCCTCGAGACAGGGGACTCACCCAGTACTTC.

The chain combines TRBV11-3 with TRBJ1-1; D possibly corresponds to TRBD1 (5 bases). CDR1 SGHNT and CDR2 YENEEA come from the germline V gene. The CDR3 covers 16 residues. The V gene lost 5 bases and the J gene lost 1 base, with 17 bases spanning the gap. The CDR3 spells CASSLGGGTTNTEAFF. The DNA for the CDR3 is TGTGCCAGCAGCCTTGGCGGGGGTACGACGAACACTGAAGCTTTCTTT.

The DNA of the CDR3 is TGCGCTTCTGGGAGGGGGGGCACAACTGAAGCTTTCTTT. This sequence encodes CASGRGGTTEAFF. The chain couples TRBV5-1 to TRBJ1-1; D perhaps matches TRBD1 (6 bases). The CDR3 sequence is 13 residues long. Germline loops: CDR1 SGHRS, CDR2 YFSETQ.

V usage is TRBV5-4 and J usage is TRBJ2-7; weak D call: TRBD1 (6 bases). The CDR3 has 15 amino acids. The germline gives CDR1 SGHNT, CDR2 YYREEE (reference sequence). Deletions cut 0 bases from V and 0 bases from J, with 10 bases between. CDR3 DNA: TGTGCCAGCAGCTTGGGGGGGCCGATCTCCTACGAGCAGTACTTC. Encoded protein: CASSLGGPISYEQYF.

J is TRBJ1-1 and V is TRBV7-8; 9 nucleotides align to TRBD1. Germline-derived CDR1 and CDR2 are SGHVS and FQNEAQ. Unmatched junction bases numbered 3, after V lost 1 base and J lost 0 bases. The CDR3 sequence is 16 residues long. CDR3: CASSLEGQGVNTEAFF. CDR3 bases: TGTGCCAGCAGCTTAGAGGGACAGGGCGTGAACACTGAAGCTTTCTTT.

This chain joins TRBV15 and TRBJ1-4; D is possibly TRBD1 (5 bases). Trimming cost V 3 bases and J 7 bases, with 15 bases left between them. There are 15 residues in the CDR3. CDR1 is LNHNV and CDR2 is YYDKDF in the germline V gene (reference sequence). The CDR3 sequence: CATSSPQGSFEKLFF. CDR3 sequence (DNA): TGTGCCACCAGCAGCCCCCAGGGTTCCTTTGAAAAACTGTTTTTT.

CDR3 sequence: CASSPEWDRDVAAAFF. In DNA form, the CDR3 reads TGTGCCAGCAGCCCAGAGTGGGACAGGGACGTCGCTGCAGCTTTCTTT. V and J are TRBV7-8 and TRBJ1-1, with 9 bases fitting TRBD1. The ends lost 5 bases at V and 10 bases at J; junction bases unmatched: 17. The CDR3 runs 16 residues. CDR1 and CDR2 (germline): SGHVS, FQNEAQ.

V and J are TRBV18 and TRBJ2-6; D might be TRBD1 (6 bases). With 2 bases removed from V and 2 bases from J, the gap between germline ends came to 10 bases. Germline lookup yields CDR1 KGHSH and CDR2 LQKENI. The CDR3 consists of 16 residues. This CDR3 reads CASSPRSGAGANVLTF. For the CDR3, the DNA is TGTGCCAGCTCACCAAGGTCAGGGGCTGGGGCCAACGTCCTGACTTTC.

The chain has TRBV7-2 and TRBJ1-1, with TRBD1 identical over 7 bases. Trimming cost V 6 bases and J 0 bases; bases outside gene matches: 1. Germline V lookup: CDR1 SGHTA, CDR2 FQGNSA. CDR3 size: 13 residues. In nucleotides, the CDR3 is TGTGCCAGCAGGGGACAGTTGAACACTGAAGCTTTCTTT. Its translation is CASRGQLNTEAFF.

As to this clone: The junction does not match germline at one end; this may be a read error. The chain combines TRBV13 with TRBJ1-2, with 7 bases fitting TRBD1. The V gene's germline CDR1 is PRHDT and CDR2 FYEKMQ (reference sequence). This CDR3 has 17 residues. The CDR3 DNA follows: TGTGCCAGCAGCCTAGGGATTTCTCAGGGGGTAAACTATGGCTACACCTTC. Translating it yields CASSLGISQGVNYGYTF.

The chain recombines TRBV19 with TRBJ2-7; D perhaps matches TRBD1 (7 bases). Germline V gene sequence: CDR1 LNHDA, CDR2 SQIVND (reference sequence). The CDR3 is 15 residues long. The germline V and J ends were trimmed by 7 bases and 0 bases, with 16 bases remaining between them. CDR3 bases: TGTGCCAGTAACGATCCAGGGGGGAGCTCCTACGAGCAGTACTTC. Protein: CASNDPGGSSYEQYF.

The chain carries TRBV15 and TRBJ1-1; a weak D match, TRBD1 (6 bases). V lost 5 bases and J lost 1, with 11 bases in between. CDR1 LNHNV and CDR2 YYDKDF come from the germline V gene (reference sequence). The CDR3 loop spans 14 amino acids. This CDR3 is CATSLDRRNTEAFF. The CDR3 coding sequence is TGTGCCACCAGCTTGGACAGAAGGAACACTGAAGCTTTCTTT. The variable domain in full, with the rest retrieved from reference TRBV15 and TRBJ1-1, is DAMVIQNPRYQVTQFGKPVTLSCSQTLNHNVMYWYQQKSSQAPKLLFHYYDKDFNNEADTPDNFQSRRPNTSFCFLDIRSPGLGDTAMYLCATSLDRRNTEAFFGQGTRLTVV.

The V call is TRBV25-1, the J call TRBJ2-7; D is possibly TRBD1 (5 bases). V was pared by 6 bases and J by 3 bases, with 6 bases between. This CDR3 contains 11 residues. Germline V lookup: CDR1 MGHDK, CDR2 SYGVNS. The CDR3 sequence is CASRQDYEQYF. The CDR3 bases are TGTGCCAGCAGACAGGACTACGAGCAGTACTTC.

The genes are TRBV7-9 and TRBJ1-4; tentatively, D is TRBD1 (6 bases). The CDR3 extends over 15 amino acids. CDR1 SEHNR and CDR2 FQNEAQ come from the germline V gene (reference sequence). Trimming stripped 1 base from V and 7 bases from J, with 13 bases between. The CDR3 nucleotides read TGTGCCAGCAGCTTAGGCGGGGGGCTGGGTGAAAAACTGTTTTTT. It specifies CASSLGGGLGEKLFF.

CDR3 bases: TGCAGCGTTGTAGCGGGACAAGTGGGTGGCTACACCTTC. This codes for CSVVAGQVGGYTF. The V call is TRBV29-1, the J call TRBJ1-2, with a possible D match to TRBD1 (6 bases). CDR1 SQVTM and CDR2 ANQGSEA come from the germline V gene. CDR3 length equals 13 residues. Deletions cut 4 bases from V and 7 bases from J, with 16 bases between.

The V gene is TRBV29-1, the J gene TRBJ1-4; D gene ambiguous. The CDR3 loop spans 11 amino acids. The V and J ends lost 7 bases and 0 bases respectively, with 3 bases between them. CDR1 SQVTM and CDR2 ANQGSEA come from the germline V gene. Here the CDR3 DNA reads TGCAGCGCATCAACTAATGAAAAACTGTTTTTT. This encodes CSASTNEKLFF.

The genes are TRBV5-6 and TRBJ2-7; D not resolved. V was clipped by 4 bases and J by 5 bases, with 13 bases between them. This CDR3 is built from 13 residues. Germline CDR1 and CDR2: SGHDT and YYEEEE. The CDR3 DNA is TGTGCCAGCAGCCGTCACTCGTTAGACGAGCAGTACTTC. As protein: CASSRHSLDEQYF.

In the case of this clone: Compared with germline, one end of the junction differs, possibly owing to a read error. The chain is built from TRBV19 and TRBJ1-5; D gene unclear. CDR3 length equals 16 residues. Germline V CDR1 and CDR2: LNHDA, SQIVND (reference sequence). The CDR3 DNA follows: TGTGCCAGTAGTGGACGGGGAGGGATAGGCAATCAGCACCAGCATTTT. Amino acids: CASSGRGGIGNQHQHF. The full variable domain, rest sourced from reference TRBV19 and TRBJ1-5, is DGGITQSPKYLFRKEGQNVTLSCEQNLNHDAMYWYRQDPGQGLRLIYYSQIVNDFQKGDIAEGYSVSREKKESFPLTVTSAQKNPTAFYLCASSGRGGIGNQHQHFGDGTRLSIL.

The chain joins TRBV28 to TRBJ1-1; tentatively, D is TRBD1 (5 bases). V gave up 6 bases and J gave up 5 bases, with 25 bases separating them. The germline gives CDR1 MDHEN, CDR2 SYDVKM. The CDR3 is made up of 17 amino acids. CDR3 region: CASSPSAGRGSRTEAFF. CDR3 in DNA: TGTGCCAGCAGCCCAAGCGCAGGGAGGGGTAGTCGGACTGAAGCTTTCTTT.